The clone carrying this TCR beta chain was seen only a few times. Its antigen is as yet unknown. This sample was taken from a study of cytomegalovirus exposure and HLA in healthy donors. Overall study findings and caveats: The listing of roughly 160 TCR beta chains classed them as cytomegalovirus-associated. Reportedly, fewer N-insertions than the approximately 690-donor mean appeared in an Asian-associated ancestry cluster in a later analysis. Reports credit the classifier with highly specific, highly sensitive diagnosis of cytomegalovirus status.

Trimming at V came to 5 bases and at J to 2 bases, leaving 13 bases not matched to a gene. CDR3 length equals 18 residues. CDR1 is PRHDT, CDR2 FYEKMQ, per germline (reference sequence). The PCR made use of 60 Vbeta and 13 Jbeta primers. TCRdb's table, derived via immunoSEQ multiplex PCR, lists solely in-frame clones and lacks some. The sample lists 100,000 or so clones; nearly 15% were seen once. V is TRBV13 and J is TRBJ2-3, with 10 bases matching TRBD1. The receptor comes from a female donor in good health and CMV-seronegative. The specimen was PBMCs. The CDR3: CASSPSLTGTGDTDTQYF. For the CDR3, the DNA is TGTGCCAGCAGCCCGTCTCTCACCGGGACAGGGGACACAGATACGCAGTATTTT.